A single T cell receptor beta chain is shown here with its context. Its specificity is unknown. Measured with immunoSEQ multiplex PCR; TCRdb has only the in-frame clones, and not every one. The table shows about 110,000 clones, with 82% occurring only once. The data were taken from a study of T cell responses to AZD1222 COVID-19 vaccine. On the study more broadly: Recipients boosted at about 4 weeks or about 12 weeks are pooled. Study conclusions and caveats: The span of vaccine-associated CD4 TCRs extended across spike, with dominance at 160-218 and 743-854. In a largely white British group with more females than males, clonal diversity was possibly underestimated. Baseline testing showed seropositivity in only 6 or 7 AZD1222 recipients.

The sequences come from peripheral blood, collected on day 0 of AZD1222 vaccination. The receptor comes from an adult in good health.

The CDR3 sequence is CASSLAFTYEQYF. The CDR3 nucleotides are TGCGCCAGCAGCTTGGCGTTTACCTACGAGCAGTACTTC. The genes are TRBV5-1 and TRBJ2-7; D gene uncertain. Trimming removed 0 bases from V and 2 bases from J, with 6 bases in between. The CDR3 extends over 13 amino acids. Per germline, CDR1 SGHRS and CDR2 YFSETQ.